Listed here is a single TCR beta chain. The CDR3 is 16 amino acids. Looked up from germline, CDR1 is DFQATT and CDR2 is SNEGSKA (reference sequence). The sample originates from a study of blood T cells in healthy people across ages. The use of a sample-barcoded 5' primer and a J-beta primer mix characterized a second PCR of roughly 6 to 11 cycles. TCRdb redid the calling of the 5' RACE reads with MiXCR, one entry per CDR3 protein. The data contain almost 550,000 distinct CDR3 sequences, approximately 25% of them singletons. Every sample gave at least 6 micrograms of total RNA when it was extracted. These data are also associated with another study on T cells of mothers and their children.

This chain connects TRBV20-1 to TRBJ2-5; D unresolved. The DNA matches TRBJ2-7 better at its end, which makes the J call doubtful. The origin of this receptor is a boy younger than 18 in good health. Sequences were obtained from blood. In nucleotides, the CDR3 is TGCAGTGCCCGTCGATCAGTGGGCCTGACGTCCTACGAGCAGTACTTC. Encoded protein: CSARRSVGLTSYEQYF.